This T cell receptor (beta chain) was observed in a study of post-analysis software for immune sequencing data (dated by TCRdb to between 2014 and 2016). Regarding the complete study: The recorded disease courses included relapsing-remitting, secondary progressive and progressive-relapsing multiple sclerosis, and some patients had no subtype annotation. The patient repertoires were compared against fewer than twelve previously published healthy control repertoires obtained from donors aged about 6 to 25 years. A subset of samples was prepared in parallel using single-end sample barcoding, then pooled and co-amplified after Illumina adapter ligation. Broader findings and caveats from the paper: Multiple sclerosis patients had significantly lower normalized Chao1 diversity than controls, a result that suggests substantial peripheral T-cell clonal expansion. Strong co-clustering of samples prepared in the same batch was shown by direct clustering with F measure, prompting a batch-effect correction. Patients showed significantly higher frequencies than controls for roughly five TRBV segments, among them TRBV5-6, TRBV5-1 and TRBV20-1. The control group was slightly older than the multiple sclerosis patient group.

In regard to this clonotype: Its cognate antigen has yet to be identified. Within one base of it there is no much larger clone, and no base qualities were kept.

The method behind the library was PCR. The sequencing machine was an Illumina HiSeq 2500. To reduce PCR and sequencing biases, unique molecular identifiers were incorporated into the TCR beta cDNA libraries. Every 1 to 10 million input T cells yielded around 500,000 cDNA molecules, meaning each molecule approximated one T cell. The same protocol used for the earlier healthy control dataset was applied to prepare and sequence the patient libraries. Samples belonging to the same batch were prepared together, multiplexed and sequenced on a shared HiSeq lane. The paper's data handling went like this. MIGEC was used to process the raw barcoded reads, and molecular identifier groups with only a single read were discarded before consensus assembly and CDR3 extraction. Clonotype tables were post-analysed with VDJtools, normalizing diversity by down-sampling all datasets to the smallest sample size. In repertoire overlap clustering, CDR3 amino acid sequences, but not nucleotide sequences, were matched to correct batch-related cross-sample contamination. TCRdb applied fastp at Q25 and MiXCR to the public reads, then kept only in-frame beta chains. Each CDR3 protein appears once, grouped with its most common genes and DNA. The V and J calls reflect TCRdb's pipeline rather than the authors' work. For this sample the table gives 350,000 to 500,000 distinct CDR3 sequences, of which approximately 37% were detected only once. The biggest ten clones account for around 8% of the sample.

From a lookup of the germline V gene, CDR1 and CDR2 are MDHEN and SYDVKM. The V and J ends are trimmed by 5 bases and 9 bases, leaving 8 bases between them. From the cysteine up to the phenylalanine, the CDR3 has a length of 11 residues. The CDR3 DNA has 33 bases and is translated from base 1. To demonstrate the VDJtools post-analysis software, TCR beta repertoires were profiled from the peripheral blood of about a dozen young patients with multiple sclerosis. The patients with multiple sclerosis were children and adolescents between 6 and 15 years of age. The chain employs TRBV28 and TRBJ2-1; a confident D gene designation cannot be given. Sequencing was done on a sample of blood. This clonotype was obtained from a girl aged 2-10 years with multiple sclerosis. The DNA sequence is as follows: TGTGCCAGCAGTGGTAACCGTGAGCAGTTCTTC. The resulting protein is CASSGNREQFF.